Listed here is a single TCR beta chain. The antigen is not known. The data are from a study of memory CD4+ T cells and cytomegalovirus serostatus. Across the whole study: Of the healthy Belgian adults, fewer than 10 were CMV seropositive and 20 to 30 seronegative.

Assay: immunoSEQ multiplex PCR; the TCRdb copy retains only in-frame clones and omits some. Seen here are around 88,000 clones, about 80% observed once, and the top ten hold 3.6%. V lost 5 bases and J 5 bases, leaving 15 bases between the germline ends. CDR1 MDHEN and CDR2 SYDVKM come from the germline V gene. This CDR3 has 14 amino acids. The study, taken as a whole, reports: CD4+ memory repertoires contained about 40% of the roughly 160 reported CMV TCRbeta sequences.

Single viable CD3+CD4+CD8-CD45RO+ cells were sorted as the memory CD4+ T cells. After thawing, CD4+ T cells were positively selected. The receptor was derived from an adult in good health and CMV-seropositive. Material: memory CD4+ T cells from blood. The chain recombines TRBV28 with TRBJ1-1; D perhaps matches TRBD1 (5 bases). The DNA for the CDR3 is TGTGCCAGCAGTATACCCGGGGGGGGGACTGAAGCTTTCTTT. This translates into CASSIPGGGTEAFF.